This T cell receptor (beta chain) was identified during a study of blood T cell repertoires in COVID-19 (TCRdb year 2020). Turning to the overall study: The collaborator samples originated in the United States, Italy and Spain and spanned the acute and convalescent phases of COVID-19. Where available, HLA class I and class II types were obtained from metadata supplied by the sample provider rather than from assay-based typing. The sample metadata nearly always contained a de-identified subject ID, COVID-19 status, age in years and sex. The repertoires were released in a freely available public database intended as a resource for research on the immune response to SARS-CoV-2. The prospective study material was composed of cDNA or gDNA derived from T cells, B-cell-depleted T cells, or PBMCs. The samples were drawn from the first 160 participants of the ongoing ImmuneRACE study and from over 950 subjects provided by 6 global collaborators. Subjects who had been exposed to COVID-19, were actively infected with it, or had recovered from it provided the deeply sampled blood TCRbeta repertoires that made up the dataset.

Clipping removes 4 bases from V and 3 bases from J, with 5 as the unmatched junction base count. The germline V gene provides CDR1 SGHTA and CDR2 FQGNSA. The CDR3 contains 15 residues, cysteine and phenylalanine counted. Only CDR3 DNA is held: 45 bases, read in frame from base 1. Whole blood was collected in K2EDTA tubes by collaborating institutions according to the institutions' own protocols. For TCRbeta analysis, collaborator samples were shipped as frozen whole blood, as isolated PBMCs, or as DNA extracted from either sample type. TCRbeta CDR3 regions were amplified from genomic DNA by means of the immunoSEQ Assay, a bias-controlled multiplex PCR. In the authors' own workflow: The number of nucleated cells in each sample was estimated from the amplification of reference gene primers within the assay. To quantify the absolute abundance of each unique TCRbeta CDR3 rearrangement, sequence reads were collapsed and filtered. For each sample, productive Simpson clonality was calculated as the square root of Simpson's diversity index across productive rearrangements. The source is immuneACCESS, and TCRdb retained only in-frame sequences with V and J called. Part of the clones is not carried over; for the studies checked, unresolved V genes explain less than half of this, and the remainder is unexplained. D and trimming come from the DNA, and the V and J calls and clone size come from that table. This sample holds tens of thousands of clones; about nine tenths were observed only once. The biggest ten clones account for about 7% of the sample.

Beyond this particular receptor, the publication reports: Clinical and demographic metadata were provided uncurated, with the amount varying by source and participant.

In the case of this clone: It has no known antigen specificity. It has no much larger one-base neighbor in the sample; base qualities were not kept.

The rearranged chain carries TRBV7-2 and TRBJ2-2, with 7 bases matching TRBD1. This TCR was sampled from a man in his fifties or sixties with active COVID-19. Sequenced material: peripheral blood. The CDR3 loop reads CASSSHRGDTGELFF. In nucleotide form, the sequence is TGTGCCAGCAGCTCCCACAGGGGTGACACCGGGGAGCTGTTTTTT.